A selection of T cell receptor beta chains follows, all from one sample in a study of brain T cells in children with intractable seizures. The table came from immunoSEQ multiplex PCR; TCRdb's copy has only in-frame clones and leaves some out. The sample lists hundreds of thousands of clones, over 85% occurring once. The source material was peripheral blood, sampled less than 6 months after surgery. These receptors were collected from a boy in the first two years of life with tuberous sclerosis and intractable seizures. The CDR3 runs from the conserved cysteine through the conserved F or W.

J: TRBJ1-2
V: TRBV13
CDR3: CASSYSTPTGGAFYGYTF

J: TRBJ2-1
V: TRBV5-4
CDR3: CASSLGTAVSYNEQFF

J: TRBJ2-5
V: TRBV7-2
CDR3: CASSLARGSETQYF

J: TRBJ2-1
V: TRBV7-3
CDR3: CASSTGLAGVAEQFF

J: TRBJ2-7
V: TRBV5-4
CDR3: CASGPHLAGGYEQYF

J: TRBJ1-1
V: TRBV7-9
CDR3: CASSFVPTEAFF

J: TRBJ1-2
V: TRBV25-1
CDR3: CASSGPPGGYGYTF

J: TRBJ1-4
V: TRBV5-6
CDR3: CASSLGEKLFF

J: TRBJ2-3
V: TRBV28
CDR3: CASSLGLAGGLTDTQYF

J: TRBJ1-1
V: TRBV12-3/TRBV12-4
CDR3: CASSLGTGPRAFF

J: TRBJ2-6
V: TRBV3-1/TRBV3-2
CDR3: CASSQDHPGAYSGANVLTF

J: TRBJ2-3
V: TRBV18
CDR3: CASSPQGFTDTQYF

J: TRBJ2-3
V: TRBV6-1
CDR3: CASSDRGQRDTQYF

J: TRBJ2-3
V: TRBV7-8
CDR3: CASSPREVTDTQYF

J: TRBJ1-1
V: TRBV10-3
CDR3: CAIRRDAGQGEAFF

J: TRBJ1-1
V: TRBV5-6
CDR3: CASSLIRLTDTEAFF

J: TRBJ2-1
V: TRBV7-8
CDR3: CASIKEVYSSYNEQFF

J: TRBJ1-2
V: TRBV2
CDR3: CASSEAWGQGNGYTF

J: TRBJ1-2
V: TRBV15
CDR3: CATSRGAQGGYGYTF

J: TRBJ1-6
V: TRBV27
CDR3: CASAGRNNSPLHF

J: TRBJ2-1
V: TRBV6-6
CDR3: CASSPSYFLAGYDDEQFF

J: TRBJ2-1
V: TRBV3-1/TRBV3-2
CDR3: CATHGEGPNEQFF

J: TRBJ2-7
V: TRBV11-3
CDR3: CASSLEGTSGDEQYF

J: TRBJ1-3
V: TRBV6-5
CDR3: CASSYRQLTGNTIYF

J: TRBJ2-1
V: TRBV5-6
CDR3: CASSLTGEQFF

J: TRBJ2-1
V: TRBV7-9
CDR3: CASSFRRRFKGHSYNEQFF

J: TRBJ1-1
V: TRBV6-5
CDR3: CASSSRAVTEAFF

J: TRBJ1-5
V: TRBV5-8
CDR3: CASSLDPRGVQPQHF

J: TRBJ1-5
V: TRBV5-6
CDR3: CASSLASGSRQPQHF

J: TRBJ1-1
V: TRBV27
CDR3: CASSTDRYTEAFF

J: TRBJ1-1
V: TRBV2
CDR3: CASSENSLNTEAFF

J: TRBJ2-6
V: TRBV15
CDR3: CATSSDRTGTGANVLTF